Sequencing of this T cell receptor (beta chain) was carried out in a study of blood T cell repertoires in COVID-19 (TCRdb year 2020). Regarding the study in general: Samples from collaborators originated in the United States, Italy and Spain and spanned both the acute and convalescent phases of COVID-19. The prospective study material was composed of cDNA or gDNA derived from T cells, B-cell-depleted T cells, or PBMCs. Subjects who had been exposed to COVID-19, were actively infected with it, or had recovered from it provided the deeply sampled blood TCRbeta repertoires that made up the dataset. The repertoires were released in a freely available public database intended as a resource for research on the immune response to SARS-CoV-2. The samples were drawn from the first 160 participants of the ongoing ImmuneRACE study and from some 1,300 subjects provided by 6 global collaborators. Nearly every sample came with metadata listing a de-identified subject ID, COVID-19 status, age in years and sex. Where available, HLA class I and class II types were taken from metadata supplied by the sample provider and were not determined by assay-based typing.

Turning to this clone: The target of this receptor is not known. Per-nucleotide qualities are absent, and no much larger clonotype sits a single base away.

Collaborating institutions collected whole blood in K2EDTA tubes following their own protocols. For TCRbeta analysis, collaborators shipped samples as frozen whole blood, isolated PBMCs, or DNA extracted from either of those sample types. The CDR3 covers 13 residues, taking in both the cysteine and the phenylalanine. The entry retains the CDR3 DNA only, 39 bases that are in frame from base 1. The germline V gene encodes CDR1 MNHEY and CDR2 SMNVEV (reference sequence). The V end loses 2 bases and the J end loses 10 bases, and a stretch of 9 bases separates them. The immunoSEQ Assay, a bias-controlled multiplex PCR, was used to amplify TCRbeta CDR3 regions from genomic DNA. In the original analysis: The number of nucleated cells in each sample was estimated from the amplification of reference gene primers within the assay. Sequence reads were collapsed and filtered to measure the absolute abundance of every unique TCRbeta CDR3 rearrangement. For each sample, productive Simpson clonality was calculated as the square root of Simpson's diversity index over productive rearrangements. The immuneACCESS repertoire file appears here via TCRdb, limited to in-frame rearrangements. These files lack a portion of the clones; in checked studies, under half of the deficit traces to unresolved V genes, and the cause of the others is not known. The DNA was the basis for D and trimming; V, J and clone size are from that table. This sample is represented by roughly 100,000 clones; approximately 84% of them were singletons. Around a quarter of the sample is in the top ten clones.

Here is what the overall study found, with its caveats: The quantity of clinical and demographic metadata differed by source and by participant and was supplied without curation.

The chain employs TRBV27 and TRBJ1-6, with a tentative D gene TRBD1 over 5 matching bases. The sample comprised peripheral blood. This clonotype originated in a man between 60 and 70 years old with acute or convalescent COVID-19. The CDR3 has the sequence CASSLGRGSPLHF. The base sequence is TGTGCCAGCAGTTTAGGTAGGGGATCACCCCTCCACTTT.